This TCR beta chain was sequenced in a study of T cell changes during pregnancy in multiple sclerosis. The V and J ends lost 2 bases and 5 bases, in that order; junction bases with no gene match: 8. CDR3 size: 15 residues. From germline, CDR1 is KGHSH and CDR2 LQKENI. The protocol was immunoSEQ multiplex PCR, while the TCRdb copy is restricted to in-frame clones and leaves out a portion. The sample shows 40,000 to 45,000 clones, roughly nine tenths of them seen only once. Material: CD4+ T cells from peripheral blood mononuclear cells, obtained before pregnancy. This receptor was identified in a female donor with multiple sclerosis, enrolled in a pregnancy study. The J gene is TRBJ1-2, the V gene TRBV18; 7 nucleotides agree with TRBD1. CDR3 DNA sequence: TGTGCCAGCTCACCATACCAGGGGGTTGGGTATGGCTACACCTTC. This codes for CASSPYQGVGYGYTF.